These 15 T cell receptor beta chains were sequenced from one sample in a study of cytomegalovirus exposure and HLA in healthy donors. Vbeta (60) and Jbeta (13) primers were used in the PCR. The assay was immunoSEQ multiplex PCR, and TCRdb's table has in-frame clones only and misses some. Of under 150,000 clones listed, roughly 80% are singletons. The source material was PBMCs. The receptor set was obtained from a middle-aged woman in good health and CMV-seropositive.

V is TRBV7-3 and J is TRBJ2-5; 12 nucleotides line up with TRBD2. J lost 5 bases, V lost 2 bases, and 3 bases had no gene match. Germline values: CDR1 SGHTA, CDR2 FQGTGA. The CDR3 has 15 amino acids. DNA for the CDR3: TGTGCCAGCAGCTTAGGGGGACTAGCGGGCGAGACCCAGTACTTC. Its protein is CASSLGGLAGETQYF.

This CDR3 is CASSLDVKGLGYTF. DNA for the CDR3: TGTGCCAGCAGCTTAGATGTAAAGGGGCTGGGCTACACCTTC. The chain links TRBV11-2 to TRBJ1-2; a weak D match, TRBD1 (5 bases). The V and J ends lost 0 bases and 8 bases respectively, with 13 bases between them. Germline values: CDR1 SGHAT, CDR2 FQNNGV. The CDR3 spans 14 residues.

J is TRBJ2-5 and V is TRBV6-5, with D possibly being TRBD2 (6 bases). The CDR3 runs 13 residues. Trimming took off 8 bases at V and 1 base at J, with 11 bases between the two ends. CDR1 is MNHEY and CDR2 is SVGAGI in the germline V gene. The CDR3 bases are TGTGCCAGCCGCTTGGGACTCCAAGAGACCCAGTACTTC. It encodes CASRLGLQETQYF.

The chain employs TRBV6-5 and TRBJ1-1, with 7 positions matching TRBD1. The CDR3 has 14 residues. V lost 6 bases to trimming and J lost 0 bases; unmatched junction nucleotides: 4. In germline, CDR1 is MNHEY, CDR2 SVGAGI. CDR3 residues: CASRTGYVNTEAFF. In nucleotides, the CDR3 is TGTGCCAGCAGGACAGGGTACGTGAACACTGAAGCTTTCTTT.

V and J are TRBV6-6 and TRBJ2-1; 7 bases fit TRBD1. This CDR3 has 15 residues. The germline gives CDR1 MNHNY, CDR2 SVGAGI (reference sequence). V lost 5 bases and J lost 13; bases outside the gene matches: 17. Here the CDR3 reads CASSTQARGTRFQFF. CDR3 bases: TGTGCCAGCAGTACCCAGGCCAGGGGGACCAGGTTCCAGTTCTTC.

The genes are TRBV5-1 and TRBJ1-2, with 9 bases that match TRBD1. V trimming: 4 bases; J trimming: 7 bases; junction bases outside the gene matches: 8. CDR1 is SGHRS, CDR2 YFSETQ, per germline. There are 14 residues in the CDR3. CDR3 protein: CASSIRTGDGGYTF. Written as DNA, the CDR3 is TGCGCCAGCAGCATAAGGACAGGGGACGGTGGCTACACCTTC.

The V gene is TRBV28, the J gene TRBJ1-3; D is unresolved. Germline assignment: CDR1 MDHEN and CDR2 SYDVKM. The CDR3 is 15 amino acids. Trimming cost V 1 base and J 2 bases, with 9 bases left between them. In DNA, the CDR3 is TGTGCCAGCAGTTTATCAGGAAATACTGGAAACACCATATATTTT. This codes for CASSLSGNTGNTIYF.

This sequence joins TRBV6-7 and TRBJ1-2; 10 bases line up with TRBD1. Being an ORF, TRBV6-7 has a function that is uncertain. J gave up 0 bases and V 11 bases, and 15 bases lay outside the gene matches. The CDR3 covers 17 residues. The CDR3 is CARKAAGQGSSNYGYTF. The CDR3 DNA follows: TGTGCCCGTAAGGCCGCGGGACAGGGGTCTTCTAACTATGGCTACACCTTC.

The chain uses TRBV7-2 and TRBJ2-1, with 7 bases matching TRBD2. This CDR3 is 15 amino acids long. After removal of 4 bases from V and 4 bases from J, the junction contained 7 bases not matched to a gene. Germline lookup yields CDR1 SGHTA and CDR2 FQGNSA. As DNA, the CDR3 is TGTGCCAGCAGCTCGCCGGGGGGTGGGTACAATGAGCAGTTCTTC. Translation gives CASSSPGGGYNEQFF.

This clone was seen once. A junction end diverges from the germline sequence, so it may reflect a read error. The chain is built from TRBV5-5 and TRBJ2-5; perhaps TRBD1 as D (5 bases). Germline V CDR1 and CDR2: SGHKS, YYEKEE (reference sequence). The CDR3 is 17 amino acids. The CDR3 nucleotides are TGTGCCAGCAGCTTCCTCCCCCTTGACAGAACCCAAGGGACCCAGTACTTC. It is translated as CASSFLPLDRTQGTQYF.

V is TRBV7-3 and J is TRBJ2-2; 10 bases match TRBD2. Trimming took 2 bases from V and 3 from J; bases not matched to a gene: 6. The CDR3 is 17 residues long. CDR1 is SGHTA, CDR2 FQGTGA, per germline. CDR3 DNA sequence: TGTGCCAGCAGCTTAGGGAGCGGGGGGGCCTACACCGGGGAGCTGTTTTTT. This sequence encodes CASSLGSGGAYTGELFF.

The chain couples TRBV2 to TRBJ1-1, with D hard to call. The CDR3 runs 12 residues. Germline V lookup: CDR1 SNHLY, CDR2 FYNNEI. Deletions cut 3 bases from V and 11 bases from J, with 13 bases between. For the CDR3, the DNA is TGTGCCAGCAGTGACACCGGGATGAGGGCTTTCTTT. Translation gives CASSDTGMRAFF.

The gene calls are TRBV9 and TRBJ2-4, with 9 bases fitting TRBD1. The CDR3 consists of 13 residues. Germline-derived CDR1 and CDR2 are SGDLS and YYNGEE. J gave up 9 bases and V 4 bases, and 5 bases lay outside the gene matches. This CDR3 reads CASSTTDRGIQYF. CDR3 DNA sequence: TGTGCCAGCAGCACGACGGACAGGGGCATTCAGTACTTC.

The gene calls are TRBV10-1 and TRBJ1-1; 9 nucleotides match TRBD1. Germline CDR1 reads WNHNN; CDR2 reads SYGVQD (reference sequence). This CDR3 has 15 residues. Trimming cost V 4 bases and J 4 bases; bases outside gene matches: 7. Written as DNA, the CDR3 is TGCGCCAGCAGTGGGGCTGGACAGGGGATCACTGAAGCTTTCTTT. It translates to CASSGAGQGITEAFF.

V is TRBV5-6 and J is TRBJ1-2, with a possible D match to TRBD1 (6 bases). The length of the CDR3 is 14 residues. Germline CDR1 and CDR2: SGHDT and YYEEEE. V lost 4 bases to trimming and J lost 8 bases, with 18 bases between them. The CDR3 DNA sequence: TGTGCCAGCAGCCAAACACAGGGAATTGGAGGCTACACCTTC. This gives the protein CASSQTQGIGGYTF.